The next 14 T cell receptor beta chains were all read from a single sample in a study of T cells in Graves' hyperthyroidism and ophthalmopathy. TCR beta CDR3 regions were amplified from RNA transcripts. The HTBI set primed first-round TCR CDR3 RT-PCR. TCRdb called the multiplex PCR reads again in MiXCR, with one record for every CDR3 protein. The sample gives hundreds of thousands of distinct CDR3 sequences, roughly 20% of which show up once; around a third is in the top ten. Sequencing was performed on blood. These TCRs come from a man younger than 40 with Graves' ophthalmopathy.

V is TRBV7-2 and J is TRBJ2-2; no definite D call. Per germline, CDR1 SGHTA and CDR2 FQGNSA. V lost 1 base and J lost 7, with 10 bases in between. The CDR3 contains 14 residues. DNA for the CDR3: TGTGCCAGCAGCTTAGTTGAACGGAACGGGGAGCTGTTTTTT. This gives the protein CASSLVERNGELFF.

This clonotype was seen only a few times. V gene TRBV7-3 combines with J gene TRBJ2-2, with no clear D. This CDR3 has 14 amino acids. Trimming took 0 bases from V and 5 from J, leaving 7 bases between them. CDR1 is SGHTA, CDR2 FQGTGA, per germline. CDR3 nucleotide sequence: TGTGCCAGCAGCTTAACGGTGTTAACCGGGGAGCTGTTTTTT. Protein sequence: CASSLTVLTGELFF.

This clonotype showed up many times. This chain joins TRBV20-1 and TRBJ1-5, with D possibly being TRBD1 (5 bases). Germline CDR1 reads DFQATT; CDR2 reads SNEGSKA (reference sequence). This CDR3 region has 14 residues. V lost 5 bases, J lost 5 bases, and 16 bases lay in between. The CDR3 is CSAWDSPPDQPQHF. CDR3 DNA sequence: TGCAGTGCTTGGGACTCACCTCCCGATCAGCCCCAGCATTTT.

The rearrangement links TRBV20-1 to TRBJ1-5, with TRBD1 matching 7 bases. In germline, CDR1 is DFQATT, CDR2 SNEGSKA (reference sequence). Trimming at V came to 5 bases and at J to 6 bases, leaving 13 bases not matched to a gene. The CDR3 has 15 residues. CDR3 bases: TGCAGTGCTTCAGTGGGGGACAGCTCAGCTCAGCCCCAGCATTTT. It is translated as CSASVGDSSAQPQHF.

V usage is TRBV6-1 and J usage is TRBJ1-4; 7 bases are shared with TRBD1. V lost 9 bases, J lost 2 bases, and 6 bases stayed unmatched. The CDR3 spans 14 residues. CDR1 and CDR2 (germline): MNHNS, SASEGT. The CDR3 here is CASRDSMTNEKLFF. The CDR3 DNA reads TGTGCCAGTAGGGACAGCATGACTAATGAAAAACTGTTTTTT.

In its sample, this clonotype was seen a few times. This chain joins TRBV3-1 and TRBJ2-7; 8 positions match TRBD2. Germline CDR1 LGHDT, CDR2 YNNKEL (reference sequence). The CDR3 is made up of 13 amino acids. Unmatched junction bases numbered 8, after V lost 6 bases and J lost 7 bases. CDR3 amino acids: CASSYGRGAEQYF. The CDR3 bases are TGTGCCAGCAGTTACGGGCGGGGGGCAGAGCAGTACTTC.

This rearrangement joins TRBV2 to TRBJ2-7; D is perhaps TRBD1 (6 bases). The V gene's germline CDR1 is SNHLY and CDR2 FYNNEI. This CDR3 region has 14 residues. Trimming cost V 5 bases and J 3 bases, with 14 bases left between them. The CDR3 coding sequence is TGTGCCAGCAGTTCCAGGGGATGCCACTACGAGCAGTACTTC. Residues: CASSSRGCHYEQYF. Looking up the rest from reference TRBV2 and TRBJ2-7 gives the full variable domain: EPEVTQTPSHQVTQMGQEVILRCVPISNHLYFYWYRQILGQKVEFLVSFYNNEISEKSEIFDDQFSVERPDGSNFTLKIRSTKLEDSAMYFCASSSRGCHYEQYFGPGTRLTVT.

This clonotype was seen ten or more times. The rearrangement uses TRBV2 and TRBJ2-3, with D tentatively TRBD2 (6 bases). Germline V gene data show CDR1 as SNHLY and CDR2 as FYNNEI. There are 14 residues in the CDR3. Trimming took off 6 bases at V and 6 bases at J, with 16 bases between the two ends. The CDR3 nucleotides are TGTGCCAGCAGCGAGGAGGGCGCATCGGATACGCAGTATTTT. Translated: CASSEEGASDTQYF.

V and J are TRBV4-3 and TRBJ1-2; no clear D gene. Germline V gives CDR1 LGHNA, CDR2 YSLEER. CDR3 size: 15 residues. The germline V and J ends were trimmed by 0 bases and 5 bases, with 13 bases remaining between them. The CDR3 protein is CASSQDTAAPYGYTF. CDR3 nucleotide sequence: TGCGCCAGCAGCCAAGATACGGCAGCACCTTATGGCTACACCTTC.

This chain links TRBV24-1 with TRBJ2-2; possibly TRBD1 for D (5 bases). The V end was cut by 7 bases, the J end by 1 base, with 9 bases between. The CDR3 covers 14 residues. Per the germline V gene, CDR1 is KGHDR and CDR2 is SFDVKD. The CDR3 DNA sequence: TGTGCCACCAGACAGGCAGAGAACACCGGGGAGCTGTTTTTT. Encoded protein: CATRQAENTGELFF.

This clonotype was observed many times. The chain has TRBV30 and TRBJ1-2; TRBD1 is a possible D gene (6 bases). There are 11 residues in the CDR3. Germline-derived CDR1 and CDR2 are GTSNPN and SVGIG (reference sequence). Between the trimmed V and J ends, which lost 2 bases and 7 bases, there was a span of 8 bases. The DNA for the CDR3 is TGTGCCTGGAGTTTAGGGGGTGGCTACACCTTC. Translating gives CAWSLGGGYTF.

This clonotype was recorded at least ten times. The CDR3, as DNA: TGTGCCAGCAGTTTAGATAGCGGGCCAGAGACCCAGTACTTC. It yields the protein CASSLDSGPETQYF. The gene calls are TRBV28 and TRBJ2-5, with 7 bases matching TRBD2. CDR3 length: 14 amino acids. V lost 2 bases and J lost 4; bases outside the gene matches: 4. Per germline, CDR1 MDHEN and CDR2 SYDVKM.

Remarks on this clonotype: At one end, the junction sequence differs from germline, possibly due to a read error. The chain's CDR3 is CTSSLRRGSPLHF. As DNA, the CDR3 is TGTACCAGCAGCTTGAGGCGGGGATCACCCCTCCACTTT. The gene calls are TRBV11-2 and TRBJ1-6; D is ambiguous. The CDR3 sequence is 13 residues long. Germline CDR1 is SGHAT and CDR2 is FQNNGV.

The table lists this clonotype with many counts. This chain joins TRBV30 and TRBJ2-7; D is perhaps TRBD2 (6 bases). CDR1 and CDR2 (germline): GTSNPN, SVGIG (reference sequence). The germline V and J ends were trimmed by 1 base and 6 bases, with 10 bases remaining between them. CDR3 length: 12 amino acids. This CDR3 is CAWSGGGIEQYF. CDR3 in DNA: TGTGCCTGGAGTGGAGGAGGGATCGAGCAGTACTTC.